This TCR beta chain originates from a study of neurological immune-mediated disorders. Study background: Relapsing-remitting patients made up most of the roughly 35 multiple sclerosis patients, and secondary progressive patients made up 3. Study-wide points: When the repertoires were sorted by phylogenetic grouping, those of 18 of 34 multiple sclerosis patients ended up in one related-CDR3 cluster, a possible signature.

TCRdb itself ran the 5' RACE reads through MiXCR, one entry per CDR3 protein. The sample lists about 66,000 distinct CDR3 sequences; less than 5.5% were seen once. V was shortened by 4 bases and J by 2 bases, with 12 bases between the two germline ends. Per the germline V gene, CDR1 is MGHRA and CDR2 is YSYEKL. There are 15 residues in the CDR3. This clonotype was picked up many times. The antigen remains unidentified. Input material: PBMCs. V is TRBV4-1 and J is TRBJ1-3; a possible D gene is TRBD1 (6 bases). The sequence came from a man aged 25 to 45 with multiple sclerosis. CDR3 DNA: TGCGCCAGCAGCCCCACGACAGGAGCTGGAAACACCATATATTTT. Translating gives CASSPTTGAGNTIYF.